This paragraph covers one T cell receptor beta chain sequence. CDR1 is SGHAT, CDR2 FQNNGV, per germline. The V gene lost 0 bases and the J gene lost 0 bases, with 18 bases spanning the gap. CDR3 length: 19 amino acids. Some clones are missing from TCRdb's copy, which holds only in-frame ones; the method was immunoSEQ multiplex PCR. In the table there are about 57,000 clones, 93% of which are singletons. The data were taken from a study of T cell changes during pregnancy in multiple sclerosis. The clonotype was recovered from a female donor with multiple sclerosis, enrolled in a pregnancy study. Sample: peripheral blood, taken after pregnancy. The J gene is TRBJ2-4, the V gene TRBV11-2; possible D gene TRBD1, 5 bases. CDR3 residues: CASSLDLGAGLLAKNIQYF. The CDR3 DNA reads TGTGCCAGCAGCTTAGACCTCGGTGCAGGGTTGCTAGCCAAAAACATTCAGTACTTC.